The rows below give T cell receptor beta chains drawn from one sample of a study of shared clonotypes between healthy human individuals. Assay: immunoSEQ multiplex PCR; the TCRdb copy retains only in-frame clones and omits some. This table has some 2.1 million clones, 85% to 95% appearing once. The sample comprised naive CD4+ T cells sorted from blood. The receptors were sampled from a man aged 18-30 years in good health. Each CDR3 is given with its conserved first and last residue. D genes are given only for firm matches. The size entry is marked missing in some rows and otherwise reads once, few, many or a size class.

d_gene: TRBD1; abundance: NA; j_gene: TRBJ2-2; v_gene: TRBV13; CDR3aa: CASSPLRTGTGELFF; CDR3nt: TGTGCCAGCAGCCCACTCCGGACAGGGACCGGGGAGCTGTTTTTT
d_gene: NA; abundance: NA; j_gene: TRBJ2-7; v_gene: TRBV7-3; CDR3aa: CASSQTGTSEQYF; CDR3nt: TGTGCCAGCAGCCAGACAGGAACCAGCGAGCAGTACTTC
d_gene: NA; abundance: few; j_gene: TRBJ2-3; v_gene: TRBV6-4; CDR3aa: CASSDDTDTQYF; CDR3nt: TGTGCCAGCAGTGATGACACAGATACGCAGTATTTT
d_gene: TRBD1; abundance: few; j_gene: TRBJ1-2; v_gene: TRBV28; CDR3aa: CASSLGRTGGWGYTF; CDR3nt: TGTGCCAGCTCACTGGGCAGGACAGGGGGCTGGGGCTACACCTTC
d_gene: NA; abundance: NA; j_gene: TRBJ2-7; v_gene: TRBV19; CDR3aa: CASSRMIGAVREQYF; CDR3nt: TGTGCCAGTAGTAGGATGATAGGAGCTGTGAGGGAGCAGTACTTC
d_gene: NA; abundance: NA; j_gene: TRBJ2-5; v_gene: TRBV13; CDR3aa: CASSPRGQETQYF; CDR3nt: TGTGCCAGCAGCCCCCGTGGACAAGAGACCCAGTACTTC
d_gene: TRBD1; abundance: NA; j_gene: TRBJ2-7; v_gene: TRBV6-5; CDR3aa: CASSYRTGGYEQYF; CDR3nt: TGTGCCAGCAGTTACCGGACAGGGGGCTACGAGCAGTACTTC
d_gene: NA; abundance: NA; j_gene: TRBJ2-7; v_gene: TRBV30; CDR3aa: CAWGGLASEQYF; CDR3nt: TGTGCCTGGGGAGGACTCGCAAGCGAGCAGTACTTC
d_gene: NA; abundance: NA; j_gene: TRBJ1-6; v_gene: TRBV7-3; CDR3aa: CASSPAGAGNSPLHF; CDR3nt: TGTGCCAGCAGCCCCGCCGGGGCGGGGAATTCACCCCTCCACTTT
d_gene: TRBD1; abundance: once; j_gene: TRBJ1-1; v_gene: TRBV5-1; CDR3aa: CASSPGQTMNTEAFF; CDR3nt: TGCGCCAGCAGCCCGGGACAGACCATGAACACTGAAGCTTTCTTT
d_gene: NA; abundance: NA; j_gene: TRBJ1-2; v_gene: TRBV27; CDR3aa: CASRGSNYGYTF; CDR3nt: TGTGCCAGCAGAGGGTCGAACTATGGCTACACCTTC
d_gene: NA; abundance: NA; j_gene: TRBJ2-7; v_gene: TRBV21-1; CDR3aa: CASSKRPKLYEQYF; CDR3nt: TGTGCCAGCAGCAAACGACCGAAGCTCTACGAGCAGTACTTC
d_gene: TRBD1; abundance: NA; j_gene: TRBJ2-7; v_gene: TRBV5-1; CDR3aa: CASSFGTVYEQYF; CDR3nt: TGCGCCAGCAGCTTTGGGACAGTCTACGAGCAGTACTTC
d_gene: NA; abundance: NA; j_gene: TRBJ2-7; v_gene: TRBV5-1; CDR3aa: CASSPGGSVSYEQYF; CDR3nt: TGCGCCAGCAGCCCCGGAGGCAGCGTTTCCTACGAGCAGTACTTC
d_gene: NA; abundance: NA; j_gene: TRBJ1-5; v_gene: TRBV28; CDR3aa: CASGRLDQPQHF; CDR3nt: TGTGCCAGCGGCAGACTGGATCAGCCCCAGCATTTT
d_gene: NA; abundance: NA; j_gene: TRBJ1-2; v_gene: TRBV19; CDR3aa: CASQTGYYGYTF; CDR3nt: TGTGCCAGCCAAACAGGGTACTATGGCTACACCTTC
d_gene: NA; abundance: NA; j_gene: TRBJ1-2; v_gene: TRBV6-5; CDR3aa: CASSYRQIGSYTF; CDR3nt: TGTGCCAGCAGTTACAGACAAATTGGGAGCTACACCTTC
d_gene: TRBD1; abundance: NA; j_gene: TRBJ1-2; v_gene: TRBV2; CDR3aa: CASSVAGGSYGYTF; CDR3nt: TGTGCCAGCAGTGTTGCAGGGGGCAGCTATGGCTACACCTTC
d_gene: TRBD2; abundance: once; j_gene: TRBJ2-3; v_gene: TRBV6-1; CDR3aa: CASLFGTSGGTQYF; CDR3nt: TGTGCCAGCCTATTCGGGACTAGCGGGGGGACGCAGTATTTT
d_gene: TRBD2; abundance: NA; j_gene: TRBJ2-2; v_gene: TRBV4-1; CDR3aa: CASSLKRTSGSGELFF; CDR3nt: TGCGCCAGCAGCCTAAAAAGGACTAGCGGGAGCGGGGAGCTGTTTTTT
d_gene: TRBD1; abundance: NA; j_gene: TRBJ2-4; v_gene: TRBV4-3; CDR3aa: CASSQDRTDTKLAKNIQYF; CDR3nt: TGCGCCAGCAGCCAGGACAGGACAGATACTAAACTAGCCAAAAACATTCAGTACTTC
d_gene: NA; abundance: NA; j_gene: TRBJ2-7; v_gene: TRBV11-2; CDR3aa: CASSLGTATSYEQYF; CDR3nt: TGTGCCAGCAGCTTAGGGACAGCTACCTCCTACGAGCAGTACTTC
d_gene: NA; abundance: NA; j_gene: TRBJ2-1; v_gene: TRBV27; CDR3aa: CASTRALSYNEQFF; CDR3nt: TGTGCCAGCACCAGGGCCCTCTCCTACAATGAGCAGTTCTTC
d_gene: NA; abundance: NA; j_gene: TRBJ2-1; v_gene: TRBV10-3; CDR3aa: CANSGLSNEQFF; CDR3nt: TGTGCCAACTCGGGACTTAGCAATGAGCAGTTCTTC
d_gene: NA; abundance: NA; j_gene: TRBJ2-3; v_gene: TRBV10-1; CDR3aa: CASSESGVSTDTQYF; CDR3nt: TGCGCCAGCAGTGAGTCTGGGGTCAGCACAGATACGCAGTATTTT
d_gene: NA; abundance: NA; j_gene: TRBJ2-1; v_gene: TRBV7-2; CDR3aa: CASSLGRTDYNEQFF; CDR3nt: TGTGCCAGCAGCTTAGGCCGGACGGACTACAATGAGCAGTTCTTC
d_gene: NA; abundance: NA; j_gene: TRBJ1-1; v_gene: TRBV6-5; CDR3aa: CASRPGTLTEAFF; CDR3nt: TGTGCCAGCAGGCCCGGGACCCTGACTGAAGCTTTCTTT
d_gene: NA; abundance: NA; j_gene: TRBJ2-3; v_gene: TRBV7-9; CDR3aa: CASSLAGPRDTQYF; CDR3nt: TGTGCCAGCAGCTTAGCGGGACCGCGGGATACGCAGTATTTT
d_gene: NA; abundance: NA; j_gene: TRBJ2-5; v_gene: TRBV7-2; CDR3aa: CASSLAVTGQETQYF; CDR3nt: TGTGCCAGCAGCTTAGCGGTAACGGGACAAGAGACCCAGTACTTC
d_gene: TRBD1; abundance: NA; j_gene: TRBJ2-7; v_gene: TRBV19; CDR3aa: CASSIDLNRGAYEQYF; CDR3nt: TGTGCCAGTAGTATAGATCTAAACAGGGGCGCCTACGAGCAGTACTTC
d_gene: TRBD2; abundance: once; j_gene: TRBJ2-3; v_gene: TRBV7-9; CDR3aa: CASSLGGIAGVTDTQYF; CDR3nt: TGTGCCAGCAGCTTAGGAGGAATAGCGGGAGTGACAGATACGCAGTATTTT
d_gene: NA; abundance: NA; j_gene: TRBJ2-2; v_gene: TRBV5-4; CDR3aa: CASSFSANTGELFF; CDR3nt: TGTGCCAGCAGCTTCTCCGCGAACACCGGGGAGCTGTTTTTT
d_gene: NA; abundance: NA; j_gene: TRBJ2-7; v_gene: TRBV2; CDR3aa: CASRRDFYEQYF; CDR3nt: TGTGCCAGCAGGCGGGATTTCTACGAGCAGTACTTC
d_gene: NA; abundance: NA; j_gene: TRBJ1-1; v_gene: TRBV10-3; CDR3aa: CAISESGPTAFF; CDR3nt: TGTGCCATCAGTGAGTCGGGCCCGACGGCTTTCTTT
d_gene: NA; abundance: NA; j_gene: TRBJ2-7; v_gene: TRBV6-5; CDR3aa: CASRRGTLYEQYF; CDR3nt: TGTGCCAGCAGAAGAGGGACCCTCTACGAGCAGTACTTC
d_gene: NA; abundance: NA; j_gene: TRBJ1-3; v_gene: TRBV13; CDR3aa: CASSLNRGNTIYF; CDR3nt: TGTGCCAGCAGCTTAAACAGGGGAAACACCATATATTTT
d_gene: NA; abundance: NA; j_gene: TRBJ2-7; v_gene: TRBV18; CDR3aa: CASSPLQGKSEQYF; CDR3nt: TGTGCCAGCTCACCTTTGCAGGGTAAGAGCGAGCAGTACTTC
d_gene: NA; abundance: few; j_gene: TRBJ1-5; v_gene: TRBV19; CDR3aa: CASTDRRNQPQHF; CDR3nt: TGTGCCAGTACCGACAGGCGCAATCAGCCCCAGCATTTT
d_gene: TRBD2; abundance: NA; j_gene: TRBJ2-7; v_gene: TRBV10-3; CDR3aa: CAISAGGLAGLYEQYF; CDR3nt: TGTGCCATCAGTGCTGGGGGACTAGCAGGACTCTACGAGCAGTACTTC
d_gene: TRBD1; abundance: NA; j_gene: TRBJ2-3; v_gene: TRBV6-5; CDR3aa: CASRTPGQGADTQYF; CDR3nt: TGTGCCAGCAGGACTCCGGGACAGGGAGCAGATACGCAGTATTTT
d_gene: NA; abundance: NA; j_gene: TRBJ2-7; v_gene: TRBV7-9; CDR3aa: CASSSGGFYEQYF; CDR3nt: TGTGCCAGCAGCTCAGGAGGTTTTTACGAGCAGTACTTC
d_gene: NA; abundance: NA; j_gene: TRBJ2-7; v_gene: TRBV7-2; CDR3aa: CASSSDVGSYEQYF; CDR3nt: TGTGCCAGCAGCTCGGACGTGGGCAGTTACGAGCAGTACTTC